These 8 T cell receptor beta chains were all obtained from the same sample, sequenced in a study of shared clonotypes between healthy human individuals. The assay was immunoSEQ multiplex PCR, and TCRdb's table has in-frame clones only and misses some. The profile covers under 750,000 clones, with roughly 72% appearing a single time and under 2% taken by the ten largest. Material: memory CD4+ T cells sorted from blood. As for subset: CD45RA-negative fraction. Receptor source: a woman in her 30s in good health.

This chain uses TRBV10-3 with TRBJ2-7; 7 positions match TRBD1. The CDR3 spans 15 residues. Trimming removed 6 bases from V and 2 bases from J; junction bases left unmatched: 10. CDR1 is ENHRY, CDR2 SYGVKD, per germline. CDR3 nucleotide sequence: TGTGCCATCAGCCCAACCAGACAGGGAACCTACGAGCAGTACTTC. Its translation is CAISPTRQGTYEQYF.

The genes are TRBV11-2 and TRBJ2-7; 10 bases are a match to TRBD2. This CDR3 is 17 amino acids long. From germline, CDR1 is SGHAT and CDR2 FQNNGV. J was trimmed by 5 bases and V by 4 bases; bases with no gene match: 14. As DNA, the CDR3 is TGTGCCAGCAGCTCCAACCACCCTAGCGGGAGCTTGGACGAGCAGTACTTC. Its protein is CASSSNHPSGSLDEQYF.

The chain is built from TRBV13 and TRBJ2-1; D possibly corresponds to TRBD2 (5 bases). CDR3 length: 15 amino acids. The germline V gene has CDR1 PRHDT and CDR2 FYEKMQ (reference sequence). V was trimmed by 5 bases and J by 6 bases, leaving 17 bases between them. The DNA of the CDR3 is TGTGCCAGCAGCAGAACCCTAGCCCGCCCCAATGAGCAGTTCTTC. This translates into CASSRTLARPNEQFF. Filled out from reference TRBV13 and TRBJ2-1, the complete variable domain reads AAGVIQSPRHLIKEKRETATLKCYPIPRHDTVYWYQQGPGQDPQFLISFYEKMQSDKGSIPDRFSAQQFSDYHSELNMSSLELGDSALYFCASSRTLARPNEQFFGPGTRLTVL.

J is TRBJ2-1 and V is TRBV10-3; a possible D gene is TRBD2 (7 bases). Trimming removed 6 bases at V and 4 bases at J, with 16 bases between. The CDR3 totals 15 residues. Germline V CDR1 and CDR2: ENHRY, SYGVKD. CDR3 in DNA: TGTGCCATCAGGGGAGGGGGTGACCCTTACAATGAGCAGTTCTTC. Amino acids: CAIRGGGDPYNEQFF.

The V call is TRBV29-1, the J call TRBJ1-6, with D hard to call. The germline V gene encodes CDR1 SQVTM and CDR2 ANQGSEA. Trimming stripped 0 bases from V and 8 bases from J, with 8 bases between. CDR3 length equals 13 residues. CDR3 in DNA: TGCAGCGTTGAAGATCGCTGGGATTCACCCCTCCACTTT. The encoded protein is CSVEDRWDSPLHF.

This chain uses TRBV19 with TRBJ2-2, with D perhaps TRBD1 (6 bases). The CDR3 runs 15 residues. The germline CDR1 and CDR2 sequences are LNHDA and SQIVND (reference sequence). Trimming cost V 4 bases and J 7 bases, with 16 bases left between them. For the CDR3, the DNA is TGTGCCAGTAGTACCCCCCTACAGGGTTTCGGGGAGCTGTTTTTT. Translated: CASSTPLQGFGELFF.

The genes are TRBV7-9 and TRBJ1-1; 8 positions match TRBD1. CDR3 length: 15 amino acids. The V gene end was trimmed by 5 bases and the J gene end by 2 bases; junction bases not matched to a gene: 7. Germline assignment: CDR1 SEHNR and CDR2 FQNEAQ (reference sequence). This CDR3 is CASSPRQGSNTEAFF. CDR3 nucleotide sequence: TGTGCCAGCAGCCCACGACAGGGGTCAAACACTGAAGCTTTCTTT.

This clone was counted a few times. The CDR3 region has the DNA TGTGCCAGTTTGCGGACAACCTTTGCCGGGGAGCTGTTTTTT. Encoded protein: CASLRTTFAGELFF. The chain uses TRBV19 and TRBJ2-2; D may be TRBD1 (5 bases). V lost 8 bases, J lost 6 bases, and 16 bases lay in between. Germline V gene data show CDR1 as LNHDA and CDR2 as SQIVND (reference sequence). This CDR3 contains 14 residues.